The following is a T cell receptor beta chain sequence with its context. The junction had 5 bases not matched to a gene; V was cut back by 2 bases and J by 3 bases. The CDR3 has 15 residues. The V gene's germline CDR1 is GTSNPN and CDR2 SVGIG (reference sequence). Study processing details: Using reference gene primer amplification, nucleated cell counts were estimated. The assay was immunoSEQ multiplex PCR, and TCRdb's table has in-frame clones only and misses some. V, J and clone size derive from that table, while D and trimming were established from the DNA sequence. The table lists tens of thousands of clones, approximately 86% of them singletons, with roughly 15% in the top ten. The data stem from a study of blood T cell repertoires in COVID-19. The wider study: Sites across the United States, Italy and Spain contributed samples from acute and convalescent COVID-19. Sources were T cells, B-cell-depleted T cells, or PBMCs; the material itself was cDNA or gDNA.

This clonotype was obtained from a male donor with acute or convalescent COVID-19. The chain carries TRBV30 and TRBJ2-1; 9 bases are shared with TRBD2. The sequenced sample was peripheral blood. This chain's CDR3 is CAWSRSSGGYNEQFF. CDR3 DNA sequence: TGTGCCTGGAGTCGTAGTAGCGGGGGCTACAATGAGCAGTTCTTC.